The rows below give T cell receptor beta chains drawn from one sample of a study of neurological immune-mediated disorders. One entry per CDR3 protein results from TCRdb running MiXCR on the 5' RACE reads. This sample has about 59,000 distinct CDR3 sequences, with roughly 3.3% found just once. The specimen sequenced was PBMCs. All receptors derive from a woman aged 25 to 39 with multiple sclerosis. Both conserved end residues are part of each CDR3. D genes are given only for firm matches. The listing skips clone size in some rows; elsewhere it reads once, few, many or a size class.

CDR3: CASSLTGTDTQYF
DNA: TGTGCCAGCAGTTTAACAGGCACAGATACGCAGTATTTT
D: NA
J: TRBJ2-3
size: many
V: TRBV12-3/TRBV12-4

CDR3: CASSPRGLWETQYF
DNA: TGTGCCAGCAGCCCAAGGGGACTTTGGGAGACCCAGTACTTC
D: NA
J: TRBJ2-5
size: many
V: TRBV14

CDR3: CAISGTSGGYEQYF
DNA: TGTGCCATCAGTGGGACTAGCGGGGGTTACGAGCAGTACTTC
D: TRBD2
J: TRBJ2-7
size: many
V: TRBV10-3

CDR3: CASSHIGASPTGTQYF
DNA: TGTGCCAGCAGCCACATTGGGGCCTCCCCCACGGGGACCCAGTACTTC
D: NA
J: TRBJ2-5
size: many
V: TRBV3-1

CDR3: CASRPPGTSGGYEQFF
DNA: TGTGCCAGCAGGCCCCCTGGGACTAGCGGGGGCTATGAGCAGTTCTTC
D: TRBD2
J: TRBJ2-1
size: many
V: TRBV6-1

CDR3: CASSLRDEQFF
DNA: TGTGCCAGTAGTTTACGGGATGAGCAGTTCTTC
D: NA
J: TRBJ2-1
size: many
V: TRBV19

CDR3: CSARDTNTGELFF
DNA: TGCAGCGCCCGCGACACAAACACCGGGGAGCTGTTTTTT
D: NA
J: TRBJ2-2
size: many
V: TRBV29-1

CDR3: CASSFDRYEQYF
DNA: TGCGCCAGCAGCTTCGACAGATACGAGCAGTACTTC
D: NA
J: TRBJ2-7
size: many
V: TRBV5-1

CDR3: CASTRQAGEQFF
DNA: TGCGCCAGCACGCGACAGGCGGGTGAGCAGTTCTTC
D: NA
J: TRBJ2-1
size: many
V: TRBV5-1

CDR3: CASSLSGLARTGELFF
DNA: TGCGCCAGCAGCTTGTCTGGACTAGCGAGGACCGGGGAGCTGTTTTTT
D: TRBD2
J: TRBJ2-2
size: few
V: TRBV5-1

CDR3: CASSFGTGWTEAFF
DNA: TGTGCCAGCAGTTTCGGGACAGGGTGGACTGAAGCTTTCTTT
D: TRBD1
J: TRBJ1-1
size: NA
V: TRBV27

CDR3: CASSSPGDGYTF
DNA: TGTGCCAGCAGTTCCCCAGGGGATGGCTACACCTTC
D: NA
J: TRBJ1-2
size: many
V: TRBV28

CDR3: CASSFTSDWSQETQYF
DNA: TGCGCCAGCAGCTTTACATCCGATTGGAGCCAAGAGACCCAGTACTTC
D: NA
J: TRBJ2-5
size: many
V: TRBV5-1

CDR3: CSASLSFRTVNYGYTF
DNA: TGCAGTGCTAGTCTTAGTTTCAGGACCGTAAACTATGGCTACACCTTC
D: NA
J: TRBJ1-2
size: many
V: TRBV20-1

CDR3: CASSLGTGTYEQYF
DNA: TGTGCCAGCAGCTTAGGGACCGGGACCTACGAGCAGTACTTC
D: NA
J: TRBJ2-7
size: many
V: TRBV11-2

CDR3: CASSVGTGEMFF
DNA: TGTGCCAGCAGCGTTGGGACCGGGGAGATGTTTTTT
D: NA
J: TRBJ2-2
size: NA
V: TRBV7-2

CDR3: CASSHGTANTEAFF
DNA: TGCGCCAGCAGCCACGGGACGGCGAACACTGAAGCTTTCTTT
D: NA
J: TRBJ1-1
size: many
V: TRBV4-3

CDR3: CASSNSDMNTEAFF
DNA: TGTGCCAGCAGCAACAGCGACATGAACACTGAAGCTTTCTTT
D: NA
J: TRBJ1-1
size: few
V: TRBV13

CDR3: CASSWGLNTEAFF
DNA: TGCGCCAGCAGCTGGGGGCTGAACACTGAAGCTTTCTTT
D: NA
J: TRBJ1-1
size: many
V: TRBV5-1

CDR3: CASSFGFAGTEAFF
DNA: TGTGCCAGCAGCTTCGGTTTCGCTGGCACTGAAGCTTTCTTT
D: NA
J: TRBJ1-1
size: many
V: TRBV5-6

CDR3: CATSRDVQPQHF
DNA: TGTGCCACCAGCAGAGACGTGCAGCCCCAGCATTTT
D: NA
J: TRBJ1-5
size: many
V: TRBV15

CDR3: CSAWTGNEKLFF
DNA: TGCAGTGCTTGGACAGGGAATGAAAAACTGTTTTTT
D: TRBD1
J: TRBJ1-4
size: many
V: TRBV20-1